These 20 T cell receptor beta chains came from one sample sequenced in a study of blood T cells in healthy people across ages (dated by TCRdb to about 2015). Library preparation was by 5' RACE. Data came from an Illumina HiSeq 2500. A second PCR of about 7 to 12 cycles was performed with a sample-barcoded 5' primer and a J-beta primer mix. TCRdb handled the public reads itself, with Q25 trimming in fastp and clone calling in MiXCR, and kept productive beta chains. Identical CDR3 protein sequences are pooled into one entry, listed with their most common genes and DNA. The sample data list 800,000 to 950,000 distinct CDR3 sequences, and about 29% of these were observed just once. About 10% of the sample is in the top ten clones. These same data were also listed under a study on T cells of mothers and their children.

What was sequenced was blood. Receptor source: a woman between 40 and 55 years old in good health.

As concerns this clonotype: Being one base from a much bigger clone, this may be a read error. V usage is TRBV5-5 and J usage is TRBJ2-7, with D perhaps assigned TRBD1 or TRBD2 (8 bases each). The assigned J gene may be wrong: the sequence end matches TRBJ2-5 better. The CDR3 has 14 residues. CDR1 is SGHKS and CDR2 is YYEKEE in the germline V gene (reference sequence). For the CDR3, the DNA is TGTGCCAGCGACCCAGGGGGCGCGGGGGGGACCCAGTACTTC. It encodes CASDPGGAGGTQYF.

V is TRBV24-1 and J is TRBJ2-7, with 8 positions matching TRBD2. This CDR3 has 14 amino acids. Germline V gene data show CDR1 as KGHDR and CDR2 as SFDVKD. The V and J ends lost 3 bases and 7 bases, in that order; junction bases with no gene match: 7. The CDR3 loop is CATSDPGGENEQYF. CDR3 in DNA: TGTGCCACCAGTGATCCGGGAGGGGAGAATGAGCAGTACTTC.

This clonotype was seen a single time. This may stem from a read error, because a much larger clone lies one nucleotide away. The chain joins TRBV20-1 to TRBJ2-5; 8 nucleotides agree with TRBD1. The germline gives CDR1 DFQATT, CDR2 SNEGSKA (reference sequence). The trim removed 6 bases at V and 11 bases at J, leaving 20 bases unmatched. The CDR3 covers 15 residues. CDR3 loop: CSANPVDRGSVGQYF. CDR3 DNA sequence: TGCAGTGCCAACCCAGTCGACAGGGGTTCGGTCGGGCAGTACTTC.

V is TRBV20-1 and J is TRBJ2-1, with TRBD2 matching 13 bases. The DNA matches TRBJ2-7 better at its end, which makes the J call doubtful. This CDR3 comprises 18 residues. Germline V gene sequence: CDR1 DFQATT, CDR2 SNEGSKA (reference sequence). CDR3 in DNA: TGCAGTGCTAGCTCGACTAGCGGGGGGACGAGCTCCTACAATGAGCAGTACTTC. It encodes CSASSTSGGTSSYNEQYF.

In this sample, this clonotype turned up many times. The chain is built from TRBV7-9 and TRBJ2-1; 9 positions match TRBD2. CDR3 length: 12 amino acids. With V trimmed by 1 base and J by 15 bases, 4 bases remained unmatched. Germline CDR1 is SEHNR and CDR2 is FQNEAQ (reference sequence). CDR3: CASSLEAGGPFF. The DNA for the CDR3 is TGTGCCAGCAGCTTAGAGGCGGGGGGGCCGTTCTTC.

This clonotype was found many times. A read error may account for a junction end that differs from germline. CDR3 region: CASSPPSGGYNEQFF. The CDR3 nucleotides read TGTGCCAGCAGCCCTCCTAGCGGGGGGTACAACGAGCAGTTCTTC. The chain links TRBV12-3 or TRBV12-4 to TRBJ2-1, with 11 positions matching TRBD2. This CDR3 has 15 amino acids.

Concerning this clonotype itself: Being one base from a much bigger clone, this may be a read error. The chain links TRBV10-3 to TRBJ2-4; 8 positions agree with TRBD2. The CDR3 runs to 16 residues. Germline CDR1 is ENHRY and CDR2 is SYGVKD. The CDR3 DNA is TGTGCCATCAGTGAGTCGACAGGACTAGCCAAAAACATTCCGTACTTC. Protein product: CAISESTGLAKNIPYF.

The genes are TRBV5-1 and TRBJ2-1; 10 positions match TRBD1. Looked up from germline, CDR1 is SGHRS and CDR2 is YFSETQ. The CDR3 has 14 residues. The V gene end was trimmed by 3 bases and the J gene end by 7 bases; junction bases not matched to a gene: 4. CDR3 amino acids: CASSSGDRGNEQFF. For the CDR3, the DNA is TGCGCCAGCAGCTCGGGGGACAGGGGAAATGAGCAGTTCTTC.

V gene TRBV2 combines with J gene TRBJ1-1, with a weak D call TRBD1 (5 bases). The CDR3 loop spans 13 amino acids. Trimming stripped 7 bases from V and 1 base from J, with 10 bases between. Per germline, CDR1 SNHLY and CDR2 FYNNEI. The CDR3 spells CASTPGPNTEAFF. CDR3 nucleotide sequence: TGTGCCAGCACCCCGGGACCGAACACTGAAGCTTTCTTT.

This clonotype has just a few counts. J is TRBJ2-2 and V is TRBV12-3 or TRBV12-4, with no clear D. The CDR3 runs to 12 residues. CDR3 protein: CARPVNTGELFF. CDR3 sequence (DNA): TGTGCAAGACCAGTGAACACCGGGGAGCTGTTTTTT.

Only a few counts were recorded for this clonotype. This sequence joins TRBV11-1 and TRBJ1-6; no reliable D call. The germline V and J ends were trimmed by 2 bases and 9 bases, with 11 bases remaining between them. The length of the CDR3 is 14 residues. Per germline, CDR1 SGHAT and CDR2 FQDESV (reference sequence). CDR3 protein: CASSLRGFGSPLHF. CDR3 nucleotide sequence: TGTGCCAGCAGCTTAAGAGGGTTTGGTTCACCCCTCCACTTT.

This clonotype has a handful of counts. A read error may explain this, as a much larger clone is one base away. The chain recombines TRBV9 with TRBJ2-7; 9 positions match TRBD2. The end of the DNA fits TRBJ2-5 better, so the J call may be wrong. The CDR3 sequence is 18 residues long. CDR1 SGDLS and CDR2 YYNGEE come from the germline V gene. CDR3 sequence (DNA): TGTACCAGCAGCGTAGGATTACTAGCGGGCGGGGTTCAAGAGACCCAGTACTTC. Translation: CTSSVGLLAGGVQETQYF.

This clonotype was recorded many times. The J gene is TRBJ2-7, the V gene TRBV20-1; TRBD1 matches at 12 bases. Germline V gives CDR1 DFQATT, CDR2 SNEGSKA (reference sequence). The CDR3 runs to 17 residues. The J segment lost 2 bases and the V segment lost 5 bases, leaving 13 bases of the junction unmatched. DNA of the CDR3: TGCAGTGCTCCGGGACAGGGGGCTTTATCGGGGCCCTACGAGCAGTACTTC. Translated, it gives CSAPGQGALSGPYEQYF.

The sample holds a few counts of this clonotype. The chain is built from TRBV4-3 and TRBJ2-7, with 7 nucleotides matching TRBD2. This CDR3 is built from 15 residues. Germline trimming cut 1 base from V and 2 bases from J; bases unmatched to any gene: 5. The germline CDR1 and CDR2 sequences are LGHNA and YSLEER. CDR3 nucleotides: TGCGCCAGCAGCCAAGGAGCGGGGATCACCTACGAGCAGTACTTC. As protein: CASSQGAGITYEQYF.

The chain has TRBV20-1 and TRBJ1-1; perhaps TRBD1 as D (5 bases). V lost 5 bases, J lost 1 base, and 17 bases lay in between. This CDR3 spans 15 amino acids. Germline V gene data show CDR1 as DFQATT and CDR2 as SNEGSKA (reference sequence). CDR3 in amino acids: CSAVKTGGANTEAFF. In DNA, the CDR3 is TGCAGTGCTGTTAAAACCGGGGGTGCGAACACTGAAGCTTTCTTT.

Details on this clonotype: Germline and junction disagree at one end, which may indicate a read error. This chain links TRBV9 with TRBJ2-1, with 9 bases aligning to TRBD2. The CDR3 contains 17 residues. In germline, CDR1 is SGDLS, CDR2 YYNGEE. DNA for the CDR3: TGTGCCGGCAGCGTAGCTCTTAGCGGGGGCTCCTACAATGAGCAGTTCTTC. It encodes CAGSVALSGGSYNEQFF.

Ten or more counts support this clonotype. The rearrangement uses TRBV9 and TRBJ2-3, with 8 bases that match TRBD2. The germline V gene has CDR1 SGDLS and CDR2 YYNGEE. The CDR3 totals 15 residues. V was pared by 4 bases and J by 6 bases, with 10 bases of the junction left unmatched. The CDR3 DNA follows: TGTGCCAGCAGCATCGGGACTAGTCCCTTGGATACGCAGTATTTT. Encoded protein: CASSIGTSPLDTQYF.

The chain combines TRBV5-1 with TRBJ1-1; possibly TRBD1 for D (6 bases). Germline CDR1 and CDR2: SGHRS and YFSETQ. The CDR3 loop spans 14 amino acids. V was shortened by 4 bases and J by 1 base, with 11 bases between the two germline ends. Here the CDR3 DNA reads TGCGCCAGCAGCCGCATGACAGGGAACACTGAAGCTTTCTTT. Protein product: CASSRMTGNTEAFF.

V gene TRBV5-5 combines with J gene TRBJ2-7; 11 bases align to TRBD1. The J segment lost 7 bases and the V segment lost 10 bases, leaving 13 bases of the junction unmatched. CDR1 and CDR2 (germline): SGHKS, YYEKEE (reference sequence). The CDR3 length is 14 residues. The CDR3 nucleotides are TGTGCCGGCTCGGACTACGGGACAGGGGGAGAGCAGTACTTC. Its protein is CAGSDYGTGGEQYF.

This clonotype was seen repeatedly, ten times or more. The gene calls are TRBV29-1 and TRBJ1-2; no definite D call. V lost 5 bases and J lost 5, with 12 bases in between. CDR1 and CDR2 from the germline V gene are SQVTM and ANQGSEA. The CDR3 length is 12 residues. This chain's CDR3 is CSVMTGEYGYTF. In DNA, the CDR3 is TGCAGCGTTATGACCGGGGAGTATGGCTACACCTTC. The complete variable domain, with remaining parts taken from reference TRBV29-1 and TRBJ1-2, reads SAVISQKPSRDICQRGTSLTIQCQVDSQVTMMFWYRQQPGQSLTLIATANQGSEATYESGFVIDKFPISRPNLTFSTLTVSNMSPEDSSIYLCSVMTGEYGYTFGSGTRLTVV.